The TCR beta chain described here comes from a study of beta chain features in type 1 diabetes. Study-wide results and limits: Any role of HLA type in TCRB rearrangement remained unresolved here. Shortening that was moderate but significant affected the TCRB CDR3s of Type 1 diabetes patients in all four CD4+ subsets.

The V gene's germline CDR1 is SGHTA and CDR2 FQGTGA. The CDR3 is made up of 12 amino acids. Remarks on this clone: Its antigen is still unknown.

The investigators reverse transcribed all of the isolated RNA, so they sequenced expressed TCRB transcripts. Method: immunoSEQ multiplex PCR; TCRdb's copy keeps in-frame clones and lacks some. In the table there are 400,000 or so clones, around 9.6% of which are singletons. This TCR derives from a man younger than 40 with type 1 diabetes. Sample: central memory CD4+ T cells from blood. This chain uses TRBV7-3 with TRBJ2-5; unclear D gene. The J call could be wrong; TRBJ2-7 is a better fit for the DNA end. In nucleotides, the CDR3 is TGTGCCAGCTTGGCGGAGTCCTACGAGCAGTACTTC. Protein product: CASLAESYEQYF.